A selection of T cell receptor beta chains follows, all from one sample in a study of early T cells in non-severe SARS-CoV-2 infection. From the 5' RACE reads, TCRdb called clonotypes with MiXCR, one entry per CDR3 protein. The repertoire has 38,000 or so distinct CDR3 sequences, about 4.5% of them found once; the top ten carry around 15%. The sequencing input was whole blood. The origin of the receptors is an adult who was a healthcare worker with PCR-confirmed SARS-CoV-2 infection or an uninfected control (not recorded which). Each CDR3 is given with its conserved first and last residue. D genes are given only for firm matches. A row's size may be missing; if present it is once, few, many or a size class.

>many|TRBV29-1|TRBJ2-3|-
CSVEVATDTQYF
TGCAGCGTTGAAGTTGCTACAGATACGCAGTATTTT
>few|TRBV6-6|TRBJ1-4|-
CASRQGATLEKLFF
TGTGCCAGCAGACAGGGAGCGACCTTAGAAAAACTGTTTTTT
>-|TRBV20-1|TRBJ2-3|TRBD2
CSAPPPVSGGPDTQYF
TGCAGTGCTCCGCCACCGGTCAGCGGGGGACCAGATACGCAGTATTTT
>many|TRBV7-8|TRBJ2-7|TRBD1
CASSFRTGVRWEQYF
TGTGCCAGCAGCTTCAGGACAGGAGTACGATGGGAGCAGTACTTC
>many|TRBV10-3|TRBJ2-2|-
CAISDLPTNTGELFF
TGTGCCATCAGTGATCTTCCAACGAACACCGGGGAGCTGTTTTTT
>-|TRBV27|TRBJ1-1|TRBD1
CASSLTGGAPEAFF
TGTGCCAGCAGTTTAACAGGGGGGGCGCCTGAAGCTTTCTTT
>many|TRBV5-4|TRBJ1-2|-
CASSSSGQGYTF
TGTGCCAGCAGCTCTTCCGGACAGGGCTACACCTTC
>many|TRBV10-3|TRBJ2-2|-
CAISTTGELFF
TGTGCCATCAGTACTACCGGGGAGCTGTTTTTT
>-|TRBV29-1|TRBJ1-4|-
CSVAGHNTEKLFF
TGCAGCGTGGCCGGACACAATACTGAAAAACTGTTTTTT
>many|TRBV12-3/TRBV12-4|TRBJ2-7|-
CASSLGQGGPYEQYF
TGTGCCAGCAGTTTAGGGCAGGGGGGCCCCTACGAGCAGTACTTC
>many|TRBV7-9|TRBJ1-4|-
CASSLGPNEKLFF
TGTGCCAGCAGCTTGGGTCCCAATGAAAAACTGTTTTTT
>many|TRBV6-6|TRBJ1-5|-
CATAGRANQPQHF
TGTGCCACCGCTGGACGGGCAAATCAGCCCCAGCATTTT
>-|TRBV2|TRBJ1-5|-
CASSNDRTGHF
TGTGCCAGCAGTAATGACAGAACGGGGCATTTT
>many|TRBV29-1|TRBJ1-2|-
CSVETGDYGYTF
TGCAGCGTTGAGACCGGGGACTATGGCTACACCTTC
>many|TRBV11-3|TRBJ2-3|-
CASSLGLNTDTQYF
TGTGCCAGCAGCTTGGGACTGAACACAGATACGCAGTATTTT
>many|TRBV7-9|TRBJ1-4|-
CASSRDRHLEKLFF
TGTGCCAGCAGCCGCGACAGACACCTTGAAAAACTGTTTTTT
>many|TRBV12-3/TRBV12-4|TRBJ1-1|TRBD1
CASSRAGTGGTEAFF
TGTGCCAGCAGTCGTGCCGGGACAGGGGGCACTGAAGCTTTCTTT
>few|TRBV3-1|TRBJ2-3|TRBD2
CASSQTSGAADTQYF
TGTGCCAGCAGCCAGACTAGCGGGGCGGCAGATACGCAGTATTTT
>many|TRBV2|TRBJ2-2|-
CASSDGANQGELFF
TGTGCCAGCAGTGATGGGGCCAATCAAGGGGAGCTGTTTTTT
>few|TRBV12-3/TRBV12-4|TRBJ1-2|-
CASSLGGSENYGYTF
TGTGCCAGCAGTTTGGGAGGGTCGGAGAACTATGGCTACACCTTC
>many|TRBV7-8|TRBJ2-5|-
CASWGSKETQYF
TGTGCCTCCTGGGGGAGCAAGGAGACCCAGTACTTC
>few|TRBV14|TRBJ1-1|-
CASSPPSRFLTTEAFF
TGTGCCAGCAGCCCTCCGTCCCGGTTTTTAACCACTGAAGCTTTCTTT
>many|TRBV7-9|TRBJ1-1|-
CASSLNTGWAFF
TGTGCCAGCAGCTTGAATACGGGGTGGGCTTTCTTT
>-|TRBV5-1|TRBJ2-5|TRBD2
CASSLGLAALQETQYF
TGCGCCAGCAGCTTGGGACTAGCTGCACTTCAAGAGACCCAGTACTTC
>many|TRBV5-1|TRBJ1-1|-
CASSLGVSAGRNTEAFF
TGCGCCAGCAGCTTGGGAGTCTCGGCGGGGAGGAACACTGAAGCTTTCTTT
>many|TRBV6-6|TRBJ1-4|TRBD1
CASSGTGDEKLFF
TGTGCCAGCAGCGGGACAGGGGATGAAAAACTGTTTTTT
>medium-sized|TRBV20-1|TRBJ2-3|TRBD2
CSARDFASGVEDTQYF
TGCAGTGCTAGAGATTTTGCTAGCGGGGTTGAAGATACGCAGTATTTT
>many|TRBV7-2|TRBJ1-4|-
CASSLDRNEKLFF
TGTGCCAGCAGCTTAGACAGGAATGAAAAACTGTTTTTT
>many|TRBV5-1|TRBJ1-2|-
CASSLDGEYGYTF
TGCGCCAGCAGTCTGGACGGAGAGTATGGCTACACCTTC
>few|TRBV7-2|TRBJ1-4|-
CASSLDREGKLFF
TGTGCCAGCAGCTTAGACAGGGAGGGAAAACTGTTTTTT
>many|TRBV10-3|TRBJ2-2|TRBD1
CAISERGLGQSNTGELFF
TGTGCCATCAGTGAGAGGGGCCTGGGACAGAGCAACACCGGGGAGCTGTTTTTT
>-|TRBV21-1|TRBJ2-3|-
CASTPGQGITDTQYF
TGTGCCAGCACCCCAGGACAGGGTATCACAGATACGCAGTATTTT
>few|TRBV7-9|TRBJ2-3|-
CASTKTGPTTDTQYF
TGTGCCAGCACCAAGACGGGACCGACCACAGATACGCAGTATTTT
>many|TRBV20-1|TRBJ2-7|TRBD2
CSARDTSGRYEQYF
TGCAGTGCTAGAGATACTAGCGGAAGATACGAGCAGTACTTC
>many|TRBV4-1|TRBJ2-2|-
CASSPREGAVTGELFF
TGCGCCAGCAGCCCTAGGGAAGGGGCGGTGACCGGGGAGCTGTTTTTT
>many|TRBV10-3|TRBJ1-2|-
CAIMDTIYGYTF
TGTGCCATCATGGACACCATTTATGGCTACACCTTC
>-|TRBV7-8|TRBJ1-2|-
CASSFDGYGYTF
TGTGCCAGCAGCTTCGACGGCTATGGCTACACCTTC
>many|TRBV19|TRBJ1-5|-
CASSILGESNQPQHF
TGTGCCAGTAGTATTCTTGGGGAAAGCAATCAGCCCCAGCATTTT
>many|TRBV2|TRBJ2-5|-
CASSEGVQETQYF
TGTGCCAGCAGTGAGGGGGTACAAGAGACCCAGTACTTC
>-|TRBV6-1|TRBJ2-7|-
CASSEQLNYEQYF
TGTGCCAGCAGTGAGCAGTTAAACTACGAGCAGTACTTC
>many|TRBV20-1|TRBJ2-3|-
CSASGHTDTQYF
TGCAGTGCTAGCGGGCACACAGATACGCAGTATTTT
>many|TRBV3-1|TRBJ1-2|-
CASSSKTGRLNYGYTF
TGTGCCAGCAGCTCTAAGACTGGGAGGCTGAACTATGGCTACACCTTC